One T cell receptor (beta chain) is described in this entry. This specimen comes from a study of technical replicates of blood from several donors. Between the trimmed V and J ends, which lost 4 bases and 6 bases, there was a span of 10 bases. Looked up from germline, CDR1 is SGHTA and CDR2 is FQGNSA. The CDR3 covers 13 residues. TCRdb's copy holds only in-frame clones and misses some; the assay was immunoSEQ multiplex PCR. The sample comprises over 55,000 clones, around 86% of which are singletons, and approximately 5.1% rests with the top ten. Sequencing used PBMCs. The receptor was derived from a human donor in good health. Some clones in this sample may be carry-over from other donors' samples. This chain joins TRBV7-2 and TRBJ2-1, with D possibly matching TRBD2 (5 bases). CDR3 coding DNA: TGTGCCAGCAGCTCCTCGAGGGTCAATGAGCAGTTCTTC. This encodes CASSSSRVNEQFF.